The 9 T cell receptor beta chains listed next were all sequenced from one sample in a study of blood T cells in healthy people across ages. A second PCR of roughly 7 to 11 cycles used a sample-barcoded 5' primer and a J-beta primer mix. TCRdb reprocessed the 5' RACE reads via MiXCR and lists one record per CDR3 protein. Of 850,000 to 1,300,000 distinct CDR3 sequences listed, over 35% are singletons. Sequenced sample: blood. The receptors shown here come from a woman aged 55 to 70 in good health.

This clonotype was seen a handful of times. This chain links TRBV2 with TRBJ2-5; the D gene is possibly TRBD2 (5 bases). This CDR3 comprises 13 residues. Germline V gives CDR1 SNHLY, CDR2 FYNNEI. The germline V and J ends were trimmed by 5 bases and 8 bases, with 15 bases remaining between them. The CDR3 DNA follows: TGTGCCAGCAGTTCGAGTGGGAGTTCCACCCAGTACTTC. This gives the protein CASSSSGSSTQYF.

This clonotype was recorded a few times. This sequence joins TRBV5-1 and TRBJ2-7; 7 nucleotides agree with TRBD2. Losses at the gene ends were 0 bases for V and 6 bases for J; bases not matched to a gene: 12. CDR1 is SGHRS, CDR2 YFSETQ, per germline. The CDR3 contains 16 residues. The CDR3 DNA reads TGCGCCAGCAGCTTGGAGGATCGAGGGAGGGCCTCCGAGCAGTACTTC. Residues: CASSLEDRGRASEQYF.

This clonotype was seen a handful of times. This rearrangement joins TRBV5-6 to TRBJ2-3; D unresolved. The CDR3 is made up of 17 amino acids. V lost 4 bases and J 0 bases, leaving 18 bases between the germline ends. CDR1 and CDR2 (germline): SGHDT, YYEEEE. The chain's CDR3 is CASSLTKDGTSTDTQYF. As DNA, the CDR3 is TGTGCCAGCAGCCTTACAAAGGACGGAACTAGCACAGATACGCAGTATTTT.

This chain joins TRBV6-1 and TRBJ2-3; TRBD2 matches 12 bases. Germline CDR1 is MNHNS and CDR2 is SASEGT. J lost 0 bases, V lost 6 bases, and 10 bases had no gene match. The CDR3 length is 18 residues. DNA for the CDR3: TGTGCCAGCAGCCTACCCCCCGGACTAGCGGGAAGCACAGATACGCAGTATTTT. It encodes CASSLPPGLAGSTDTQYF.

The rearrangement joins TRBV29-1 to TRBJ2-7; 8 bases align to TRBD2. J lost 3 bases, V lost 5 bases, and 3 bases had no gene match. The germline gives CDR1 SQVTM, CDR2 ANQGSEA. The CDR3 spans 12 residues. CDR3 bases: TGCAGCGTTCATACTAGCGGCTACGAGCAGTACTTC. Its protein is CSVHTSGYEQYF.

This clonotype has a handful of counts. This rearrangement joins TRBV4-1 to TRBJ2-3; 7 bases fit TRBD2. The germline gives CDR1 MGHRA, CDR2 YSYEKL. The CDR3 contains 15 residues. V trimming: 1 base; J trimming: 6 bases; junction bases outside the gene matches: 7. CDR3 sequence: CASSQGGGSIDTQYF. DNA of the CDR3: TGCGCCAGCAGCCAAGGGGGAGGGAGTATTGATACGCAGTATTTT.

In this sample, this clonotype turned up a few times. The chain combines TRBV12-3 or TRBV12-4 with TRBJ2-1; D may be TRBD1 (6 bases). The CDR3 covers 14 residues. V lost 5 bases and J 0 bases, leaving 8 bases between the germline ends. The CDR3 loop is CASSPGDSYNEQFF. As DNA, the CDR3 is TGTGCCAGCAGTCCAGGGGACTCCTACAATGAGCAGTTCTTC.

This sequence joins TRBV12-3 or TRBV12-4 and TRBJ2-5; D not certain. The J call may be faulty, since TRBJ2-7 better matches the DNA end. This CDR3 has 12 residues. CDR3 region: CASSRKPYEQYF. The CDR3 DNA is TGTGCCAGCAGCCGAAAACCCTACGAGCAGTACTTC.

This rearrangement joins TRBV20-1 to TRBJ2-1; 12 bases are shared with TRBD1. The CDR3 is 15 residues long. V lost 6 bases, J lost 8 bases, and 11 bases stayed unmatched. CDR1 DFQATT and CDR2 SNEGSKA come from the germline V gene (reference sequence). The CDR3 spells CSAPPAGQGAYEQFF. CDR3 in DNA: TGCAGTGCCCCGCCCGCGGGACAGGGGGCGTATGAGCAGTTCTTC.